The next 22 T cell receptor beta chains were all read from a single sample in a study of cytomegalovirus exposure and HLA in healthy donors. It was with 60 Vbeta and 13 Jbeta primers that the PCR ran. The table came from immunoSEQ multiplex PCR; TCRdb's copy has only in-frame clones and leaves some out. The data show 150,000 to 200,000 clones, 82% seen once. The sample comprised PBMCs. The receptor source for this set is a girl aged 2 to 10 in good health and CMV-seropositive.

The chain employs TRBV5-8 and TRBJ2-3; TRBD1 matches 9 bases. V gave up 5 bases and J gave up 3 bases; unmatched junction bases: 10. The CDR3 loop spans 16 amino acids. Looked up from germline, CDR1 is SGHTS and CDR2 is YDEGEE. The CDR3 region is CASRTGTGSRTDTQYF. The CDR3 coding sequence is TGTGCCAGCAGAACCGGGACAGGGAGTCGTACAGATACGCAGTATTTT.

CDR3 bases: TGCGCCAGCAGCTTGGCAGGGCCGAGCTCTGGAAACACCATATATTTT. This translates into CASSLAGPSSGNTIYF. The chain recombines TRBV5-1 with TRBJ1-3, with D possibly matching TRBD1 (5 bases). The length of the CDR3 is 16 residues. V was clipped by 0 bases and J by 0 bases, with 10 bases between them. Germline lookup yields CDR1 SGHRS and CDR2 YFSETQ.

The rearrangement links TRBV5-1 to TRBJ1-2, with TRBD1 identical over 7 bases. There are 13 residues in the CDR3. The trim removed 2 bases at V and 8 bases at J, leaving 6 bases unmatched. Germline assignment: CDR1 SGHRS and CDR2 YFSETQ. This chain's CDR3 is CASSFRTGEGYTF. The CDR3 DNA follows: TGCGCCAGCAGCTTCCGCACAGGGGAAGGCTACACCTTC.

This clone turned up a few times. The CDR3 loop reads CASSQVPTTDQPQHF. The CDR3 nucleotides read TGCGCCAGCAGCCAAGTCCCCACGACAGATCAGCCCCAGCATTTT. This sequence joins TRBV4-1 and TRBJ1-5; D possibly corresponds to TRBD1 (5 bases). This CDR3 has 15 amino acids. Germline values: CDR1 MGHRA, CDR2 YSYEKL. The V end was cut by 1 base, the J end by 5 bases, with 12 bases between.

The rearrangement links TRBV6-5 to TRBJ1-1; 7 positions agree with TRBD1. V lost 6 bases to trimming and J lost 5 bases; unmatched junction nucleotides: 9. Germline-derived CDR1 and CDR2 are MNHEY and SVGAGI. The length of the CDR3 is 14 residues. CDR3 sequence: CASSIGAGGTEAFF. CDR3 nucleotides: TGTGCCAGCAGCATAGGGGCAGGGGGAACTGAAGCTTTCTTT.

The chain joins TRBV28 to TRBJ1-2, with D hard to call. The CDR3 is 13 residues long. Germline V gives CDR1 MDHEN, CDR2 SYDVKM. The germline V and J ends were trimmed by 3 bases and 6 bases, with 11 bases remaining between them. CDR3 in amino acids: CASSFGQNNGYTF. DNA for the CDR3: TGTGCCAGCAGTTTTGGTCAGAATAATGGCTACACCTTC.

DNA for the CDR3: TGTGCCAGCACTGGGACAGGGGCTTACCCAACTAATGAAAAACTGTTTTTT. It codes for CASTGTGAYPTNEKLFF. V is TRBV2 and J is TRBJ1-4; 10 bases are a match to TRBD1. This CDR3 has 17 residues. The V gene end was trimmed by 7 bases and the J gene end by 0 bases; junction bases not matched to a gene: 8. Germline V gives CDR1 SNHLY, CDR2 FYNNEI. Based on the CDR3 plus reference TRBV2 and TRBJ1-4, the full variable domain is EPEVTQTPSHQVTQMGQEVILRCVPISNHLYFYWYRQILGQKVEFLVSFYNNEISEKSEIFDDQFSVERPDGSNFTLKIRSTKLEDSAMYFCASTGTGAYPTNEKLFFGSGTQLSVL.

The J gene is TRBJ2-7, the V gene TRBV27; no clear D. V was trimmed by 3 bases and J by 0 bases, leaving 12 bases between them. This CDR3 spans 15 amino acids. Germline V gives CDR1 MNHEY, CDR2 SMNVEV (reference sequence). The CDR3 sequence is CASSFLGHLSYEQYF. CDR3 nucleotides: TGTGCCAGCAGTTTTCTTGGGCACCTCTCCTACGAGCAGTACTTC.

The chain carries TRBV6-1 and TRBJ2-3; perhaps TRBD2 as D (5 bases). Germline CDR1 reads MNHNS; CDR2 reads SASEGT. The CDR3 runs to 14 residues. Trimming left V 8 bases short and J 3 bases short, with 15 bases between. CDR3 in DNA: TGTGCCAGCCTTAGAGGGAGAGAGACAGATACGCAGTATTTT. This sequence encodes CASLRGRETDTQYF.

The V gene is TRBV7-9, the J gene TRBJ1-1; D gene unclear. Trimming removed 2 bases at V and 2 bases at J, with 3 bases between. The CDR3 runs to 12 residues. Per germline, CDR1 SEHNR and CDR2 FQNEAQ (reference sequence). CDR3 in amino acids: CASSLLNTEAFF. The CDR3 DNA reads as TGTGCCAGCAGCTTACTAAACACTGAAGCTTTCTTT.

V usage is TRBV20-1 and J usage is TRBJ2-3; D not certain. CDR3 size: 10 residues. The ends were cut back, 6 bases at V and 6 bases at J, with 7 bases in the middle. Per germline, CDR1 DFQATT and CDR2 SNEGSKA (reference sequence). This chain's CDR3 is CSARSDTQYF. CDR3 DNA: TGCAGTGCCCGGAGCGATACGCAGTATTTT.

CDR3 residues: CASSWGQGGETDTQYF. Written as DNA, the CDR3 is TGTGCCAGCAGCTGGGGACAGGGGGGGGAGACAGATACGCAGTATTTT. This chain joins TRBV11-3 and TRBJ2-3, with 11 bases aligning to TRBD1. The junction had 6 bases not matched to a gene; V was cut back by 4 bases and J by 3 bases. The germline V gene encodes CDR1 SGHNT and CDR2 YENEEA. This CDR3 contains 16 residues.

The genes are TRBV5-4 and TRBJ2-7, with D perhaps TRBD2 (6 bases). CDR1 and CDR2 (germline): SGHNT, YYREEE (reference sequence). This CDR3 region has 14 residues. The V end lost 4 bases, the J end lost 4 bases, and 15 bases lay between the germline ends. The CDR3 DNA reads TGTGCCAGCAGCCCCCGGCAGGGAGGTTACGAGCAGTACTTC. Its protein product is CASSPRQGGYEQYF.

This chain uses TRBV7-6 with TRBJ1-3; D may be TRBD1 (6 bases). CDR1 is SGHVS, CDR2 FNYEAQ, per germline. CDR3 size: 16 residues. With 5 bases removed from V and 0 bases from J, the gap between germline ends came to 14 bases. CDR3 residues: CASSKAGAPSGNTIYF. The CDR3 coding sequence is TGTGCCAGCAGCAAGGCGGGGGCTCCCTCTGGAAACACCATATATTTT.

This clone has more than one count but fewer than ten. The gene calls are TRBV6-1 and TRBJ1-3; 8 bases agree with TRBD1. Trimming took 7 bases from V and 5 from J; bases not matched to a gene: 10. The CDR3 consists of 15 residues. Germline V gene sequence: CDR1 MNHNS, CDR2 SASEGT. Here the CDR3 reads CASNADRGGRNTIYF. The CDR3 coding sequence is TGTGCCAGCAACGCAGACAGGGGAGGAAGAAACACCATATATTTT.

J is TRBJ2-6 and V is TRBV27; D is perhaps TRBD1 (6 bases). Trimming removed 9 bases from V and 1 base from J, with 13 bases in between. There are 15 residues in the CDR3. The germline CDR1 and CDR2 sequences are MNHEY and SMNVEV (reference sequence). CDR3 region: CASQLTGSGANVLTF. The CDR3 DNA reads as TGTGCCAGTCAATTAACAGGGTCTGGGGCCAACGTCCTGACTTTC.

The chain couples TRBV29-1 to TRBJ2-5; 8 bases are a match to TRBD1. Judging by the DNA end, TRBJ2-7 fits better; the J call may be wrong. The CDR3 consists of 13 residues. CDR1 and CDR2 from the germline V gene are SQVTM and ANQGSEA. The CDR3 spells CSVRPGQAYEQYF. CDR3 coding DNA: TGCAGCGTCCGACCGGGACAGGCCTACGAGCAGTACTTC.

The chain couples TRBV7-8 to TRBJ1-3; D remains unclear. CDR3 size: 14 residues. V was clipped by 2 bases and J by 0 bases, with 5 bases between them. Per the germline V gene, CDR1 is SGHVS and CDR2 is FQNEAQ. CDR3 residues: CASSLRSSGNTIYF. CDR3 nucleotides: TGTGCCAGCAGCTTAAGGAGCTCTGGAAACACCATATATTTT.

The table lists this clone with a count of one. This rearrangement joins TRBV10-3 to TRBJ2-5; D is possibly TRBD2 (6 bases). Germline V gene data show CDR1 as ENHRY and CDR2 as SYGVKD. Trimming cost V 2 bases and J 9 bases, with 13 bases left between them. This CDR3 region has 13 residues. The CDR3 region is CAISESGPGAQYF. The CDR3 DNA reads TGTGCCATCAGTGAGAGCGGGCCTGGGGCCCAGTACTTC.

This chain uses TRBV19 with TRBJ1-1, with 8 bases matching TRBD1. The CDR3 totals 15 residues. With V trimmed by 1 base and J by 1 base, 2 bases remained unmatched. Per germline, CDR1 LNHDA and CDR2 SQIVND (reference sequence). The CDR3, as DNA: TGTGCCAGTAGTATAGGTGGGACAGGGAACACTGAAGCTTTCTTT. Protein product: CASSIGGTGNTEAFF. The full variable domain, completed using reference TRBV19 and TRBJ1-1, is DGGITQSPKYLFRKEGQNVTLSCEQNLNHDAMYWYRQDPGQGLRLIYYSQIVNDFQKGDIAEGYSVSREKKESFPLTVTSAQKNPTAFYLCASSIGGTGNTEAFFGQGTRLTVV.

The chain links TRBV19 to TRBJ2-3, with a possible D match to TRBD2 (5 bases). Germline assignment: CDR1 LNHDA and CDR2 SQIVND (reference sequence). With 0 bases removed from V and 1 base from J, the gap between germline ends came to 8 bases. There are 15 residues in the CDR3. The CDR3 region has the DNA TGTGCCAGTAGTATAGAGAGTAGCGGCACAGATACGCAGTATTTT. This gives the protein CASSIESSGTDTQYF.

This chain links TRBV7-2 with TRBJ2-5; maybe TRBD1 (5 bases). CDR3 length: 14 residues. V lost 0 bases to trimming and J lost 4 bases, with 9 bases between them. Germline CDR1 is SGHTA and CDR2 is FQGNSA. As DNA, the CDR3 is TGTGCCAGCAGCTTAGCTGGGGCAGGAGAGACCCAGTACTTC. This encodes CASSLAGAGETQYF.